This T cell receptor beta chain derives from a study of blood T cells in healthy people across ages (dated by TCRdb to about 2015). Some background on the complete study: In model experiments, template switching captured roughly one uniquely barcoded TCR beta cDNA molecule for every two T cells. The study measured age-related changes in TCR beta repertoire diversity using deep sequencing normalized with unique cDNA molecular identifiers. The donors were split into four age groups: young (average about 15 years), middle-aged (about 40), aged (more than 60) and long-lived (approximately 80). The study analyzed two additional independent replicas of 1 million unique cDNA reads from the same blood draw for two donors, one aged 18 to 29 and one aged 80 or older. To avoid experimental bias, donors of different ages were randomly spread across the sequencing lanes. Findings and caveats that apply to the study as a whole: Conclusive comparison of naive and antigen-experienced compartments was prevented by the profiling of bulk unsorted PBMCs. As age increased, observed TCR beta diversity per million T cells dropped in a roughly linear way, and a significant reduction was already evident by age around 41. The long-lived group showed more naive CD4+ T cells, fewer expanded clones and increased TCR diversity than the aged group, suggesting age selection. Because the CMV infection status of the donors was unknown, age-related changes in expanded clonotypes may potentially have been confounded. Estimates of total diversity from one million sequenced T cells were regarded as lower bounds and underestimates. Observed TCR beta diversity correlated strongly with the percentage of naive T cells measured by flow cytometry.

Systemically healthy Caucasian individuals from Russia, some 36 in total and aged about 6 to 90 years, were included as donors. Roughly 11 milliliters of peripheral blood were drawn from each donor into EDTA-treated Vacutainer tubes. Ficoll-Paque density-gradient centrifugation was used to isolate PBMCs, with at least 6 million per sample. Trizol reagent was used to extract total RNA from the PBMCs, yielding at least 6 micrograms per sample. The percentages of naive CD45RAhigh/CD27high T cells were determined by flow cytometry on a PBMC aliquot from every donor. The library was obtained by 5' RACE. Reads for this sample came from an Illumina HiSeq 2500. A second PCR of about 6 to 11 cycles was performed with a sample-barcoded 5' primer and a J-beta primer mix. Each TCR beta cDNA molecule received a unique molecular identifier from a template-switch 5' adaptor carrying 12 random nucleotides. At least 2.5 million CDR3-containing paired-end reads were obtained from each sample. All of the RNA was converted into first-strand cDNA using the Mint cDNA synthesis kit, with a TRBC-specific oligonucleotide serving as the primer. Following uracil-DNA glycosylase treatment, all cDNA underwent a first 18-cycle PCR with the universal primers M1SS and BC2_uni_R. For the original study's pipeline: For normalization, 1 million high-quality reads, each with a distinct molecular identifier, were randomly selected from each sample. Instead of being binned into consensus sequences, reads that shared molecular identifiers were thrown out. CDR3 identification, clonotype clustering and error correction used MiTCR with a Q25 quality threshold and the strictest error-elimination algorithm. A nonparametric unseen species model using Euler transformation provided a lower-bound estimate of total TCR beta diversity. Starting from the raw public reads, TCRdb applied fastp trimming at Q25, assembled clones with MiXCR and retained in-frame beta chains. Rows matching on CDR3 protein sequence are summarized as one entry with the most common DNA and genes. The V and J calls and clone size are TCRdb's, not the authors'. The sample includes approximately 820,000 distinct CDR3 sequences, with approximately 44% observed a single time. The ten top clones hold approximately 19% of the sample.

The CDR1 and CDR2 encoded by the germline V gene (reference sequence) are LGHDT and YNNKEL. Inclusive of the bounding cysteine and phenylalanine, the CDR3 is 14 residues long. The DNA shown is the 42-base CDR3, in frame from base 1. As to this clonotype: Its binding antigen is unknown. A junction end diverges from the germline sequence, so it may reflect a read error.

The origin of this receptor is a man in his fifties or sixties in good health. The material sequenced was blood. The sequence is built from TRBV3-1 and TRBJ2-3, with 7 bases aligning to TRBD1. The sequence in DNA is TGTGCCAGCAGCCAAGGACAGGGTCCAGATACGCGGTATTTT. Its protein product is CASSQGQGPDTRYF.